This T cell receptor (beta chain) derives from a study of lymphopenia after photon versus proton radiotherapy. This CDR3 has 13 residues. Trimming pared 6 bases from V and 3 bases from J, leaving 11 bases between. Germline assignment: CDR1 MNHEY and CDR2 SMNVEV (reference sequence). Generated by immunoSEQ multiplex PCR, the TCRdb table keeps only in-frame clones and is missing some. The profile shows under 75,000 clones, around 92% of them singletons. The gene calls are TRBV27 and TRBJ1-2, with D hard to call. This receptor was obtained from a woman aged 40 to 55 with cholangiocarcinoma. Here the sequenced sample was peripheral blood, taken from a patient treated with photon-based radiotherapy. The CDR3 loop reads CASRPTSHYGYTF. The DNA for the CDR3 is TGTGCCAGCAGGCCGACATCCCACTATGGCTACACCTTC.